The rows below give T cell receptor beta chains drawn from one sample of a study of T cells in Graves' hyperthyroidism and ophthalmopathy. TCRdb itself ran the multiplex PCR reads through MiXCR, one entry per CDR3 protein. The profile shows fewer than 750,000 distinct CDR3 sequences, approximately 15% of them singletons. The sample comprised blood. These receptors came from a woman aged 40 to 50 with Graves' ophthalmopathy. Both conserved end residues are part of each CDR3. Each record gives: clone size, V gene, J gene, D gene, CDR3 DNA, CDR3 protein. D genes are given only for firm matches. Expanded clones are given a class, and other clones once, few, many or no size at all.

abundance: few
v_gene: TRBV2
j_gene: TRBJ2-4
d_gene: .
CDR3nt: TGTGCCAGCACCCCCCAGCAACTAGCCGTAGCCAAAAACATTCAGTACTTC
CDR3aa: CASTPQQLAVAKNIQYF

abundance: few
v_gene: TRBV7-9
j_gene: TRBJ1-2
d_gene: .
CDR3nt: TGTGCCAGCAGCCCCCGGGACATTCGTAACTATGGCTACACCTTC
CDR3aa: CASSPRDIRNYGYTF

abundance: many
v_gene: TRBV11-3
j_gene: TRBJ2-5
d_gene: .
CDR3nt: TGTGCCAGCACCCTACCTGGAGACCAAGAGACCCAGTACTTC
CDR3aa: CASTLPGDQETQYF

abundance: .
v_gene: TRBV20-1
j_gene: TRBJ2-7
d_gene: TRBD2
CDR3nt: TGCAGTGCTAGAGATCTTCGGGAGGAGACCTACGAGCAGTACTTC
CDR3aa: CSARDLREETYEQYF

abundance: few
v_gene: TRBV12-3/TRBV12-4
j_gene: TRBJ1-1
d_gene: .
CDR3nt: TGTGCCAGCAGTTCGGGCCCCGGGGGGGAAGCTTTCTTT
CDR3aa: CASSSGPGGEAFF

abundance: many
v_gene: TRBV12-3/TRBV12-4
j_gene: TRBJ1-5
d_gene: .
CDR3nt: TGTGCCACGGGGGACATTCCGAATCAGCCCCTGCATTTT
CDR3aa: CATGDIPNQPLHF

abundance: .
v_gene: TRBV6-2/TRBV6-3
j_gene: TRBJ2-7
d_gene: TRBD1
CDR3nt: TGTGCCAGCACGGCAGGGGGCGGCTCCTACGAGCAGTACTTC
CDR3aa: CASTAGGGSYEQYF

abundance: .
v_gene: TRBV28
j_gene: TRBJ2-7
d_gene: .
CDR3nt: TGTGCCAGTCGGGACCCAACCTACGAGCAGTACTTC
CDR3aa: CASRDPTYEQYF

abundance: many
v_gene: TRBV9
j_gene: TRBJ2-7
d_gene: .
CDR3nt: TGTGCCAGCAGCGTAGAGGCTTTCTCCTACGAGCAGTACTTC
CDR3aa: CASSVEAFSYEQYF

abundance: .
v_gene: TRBV2
j_gene: TRBJ2-7
d_gene: .
CDR3nt: TGTGCCAGCATGAGGGACTCGTCCTACGAGCAGTACTTC
CDR3aa: CASMRDSSYEQYF

abundance: many
v_gene: TRBV28
j_gene: TRBJ1-2
d_gene: TRBD1
CDR3nt: TGTGCCAGCAGCCACGGACAGGGGAACTATGGCTACACCTTC
CDR3aa: CASSHGQGNYGYTF

abundance: many
v_gene: TRBV20-1
j_gene: TRBJ1-2
d_gene: .
CDR3nt: TGCAGTGCTAGGGCCGGGCAACGCCCTAACTATGGCTACACCTTC
CDR3aa: CSARAGQRPNYGYTF

abundance: .
v_gene: TRBV20-1
j_gene: TRBJ1-1
d_gene: TRBD1
CDR3nt: TGCAGTGCTTCCCTTCCCGGGACAGGGAACACTGAAGCTTTCTTT
CDR3aa: CSASLPGTGNTEAFF

abundance: many
v_gene: TRBV20-1
j_gene: TRBJ1-2
d_gene: .
CDR3nt: TGCAGTGCTAGCCTGGGGGCCTTGTCCTATGGCTACACCTTC
CDR3aa: CSASLGALSYGYTF

abundance: many
v_gene: TRBV20-1
j_gene: TRBJ2-7
d_gene: .
CDR3nt: TGCAGTGTGGTAAGCTCCTACGAGCAGTACTTC
CDR3aa: CSVVSSYEQYF

abundance: many
v_gene: TRBV12-3/TRBV12-4
j_gene: TRBJ2-3
d_gene: TRBD1
CDR3nt: TGTGCCAGCAGATACTCAGGGGGAGATACGCAGTATTTT
CDR3aa: CASRYSGGDTQYF

abundance: .
v_gene: TRBV12-3/TRBV12-4
j_gene: TRBJ2-5
d_gene: TRBD2
CDR3nt: TGTGCCAGCAGATCCCGACTAGCGGGAGGGTCCTATGGAGAGACCCAGTACTTC
CDR3aa: CASRSRLAGGSYGETQYF

abundance: many
v_gene: TRBV28
j_gene: TRBJ2-5
d_gene: .
CDR3nt: TGTGCCAGCAGTCCGACAGGGAGGCAAGAGACCCAGTACTTC
CDR3aa: CASSPTGRQETQYF

abundance: .
v_gene: TRBV7-9
j_gene: TRBJ1-5
d_gene: .
CDR3nt: TGTGCCAGCAGCCTGACAGGCGCAGGAATCAGCCCCCAGCATTTT
CDR3aa: CASSLTGAGISPQHF

abundance: few
v_gene: TRBV14
j_gene: TRBJ2-7
d_gene: .
CDR3nt: TGTGCCAGCAGCCACCACGGGGGTGGATACGAGCAGTACTTC
CDR3aa: CASSHHGGGYEQYF

abundance: many
v_gene: TRBV20-1
j_gene: TRBJ2-7
d_gene: .
CDR3nt: TGCAGTGCTCCAATTAGGTCCTCTTACGAGCAGTACTTC
CDR3aa: CSAPIRSSYEQYF

abundance: many
v_gene: TRBV30
j_gene: TRBJ1-1
d_gene: .
CDR3nt: TGTGCCTGGTCCACGGCATGGACTGAAGCTTTCTTT
CDR3aa: CAWSTAWTEAFF

abundance: .
v_gene: TRBV20-1
j_gene: TRBJ1-3
d_gene: TRBD1
CDR3nt: TGCAGTGCTAGAAAGACAGGGAGGAACACCATATATTTT
CDR3aa: CSARKTGRNTIYF

abundance: many
v_gene: TRBV27
j_gene: TRBJ1-2
d_gene: .
CDR3nt: TGTGCCAGCAGCTCCGGGCCCCTAAAAACTGTGGGCTACACCTTC
CDR3aa: CASSSGPLKTVGYTF

abundance: many
v_gene: TRBV29-1
j_gene: TRBJ1-5
d_gene: .
CDR3nt: TGCAGCGTTGAGGACAATAGCAATCAGCCCCAGCATTTT
CDR3aa: CSVEDNSNQPQHF

abundance: many
v_gene: TRBV7-8
j_gene: TRBJ2-2
d_gene: .
CDR3nt: TGTGCCAGCAGCCCAACCAAAACCGGGGAGCTGTTTTTT
CDR3aa: CASSPTKTGELFF

abundance: .
v_gene: TRBV18
j_gene: TRBJ2-5
d_gene: TRBD1
CDR3nt: TGTGCCAGCTCACCGTCGTTAACAGGGGGAAGAGAGACCCAGTACTTC
CDR3aa: CASSPSLTGGRETQYF

abundance: many
v_gene: TRBV28
j_gene: TRBJ2-5
d_gene: TRBD2
CDR3nt: TGTGCCAGCAGGGGACTAGTAGAGACCCAGTACTTC
CDR3aa: CASRGLVETQYF